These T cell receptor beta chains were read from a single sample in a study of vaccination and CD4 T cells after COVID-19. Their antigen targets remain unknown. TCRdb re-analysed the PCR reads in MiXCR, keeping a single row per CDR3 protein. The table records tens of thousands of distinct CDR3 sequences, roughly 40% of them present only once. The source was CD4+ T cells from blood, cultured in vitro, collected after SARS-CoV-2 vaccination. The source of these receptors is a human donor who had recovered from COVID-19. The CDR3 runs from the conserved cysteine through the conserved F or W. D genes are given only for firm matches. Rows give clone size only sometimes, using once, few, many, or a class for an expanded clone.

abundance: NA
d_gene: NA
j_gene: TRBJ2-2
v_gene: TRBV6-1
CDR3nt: TGTGCCAGCACCTCCCTAGCGCAAGATCCTCTCGGGGAGCTGTTTTTT
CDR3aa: CASTSLAQDPLGELFF

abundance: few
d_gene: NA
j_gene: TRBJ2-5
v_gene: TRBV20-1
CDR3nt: TGCAGTGCTATCAGGGAGGGGGCAGAGACCCAGTACTTC
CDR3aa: CSAIREGAETQYF

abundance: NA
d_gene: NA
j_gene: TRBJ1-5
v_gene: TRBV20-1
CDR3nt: TGCAGTGCTAGAGGACAGGTTAGCAATCAGCCCCAGCATTTT
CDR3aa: CSARGQVSNQPQHF

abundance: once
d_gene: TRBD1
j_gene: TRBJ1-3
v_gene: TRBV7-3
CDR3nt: TGTGCCAGCAGCTTGACAGGGGGCTTCGGAAACACCATATATTTT
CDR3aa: CASSLTGGFGNTIYF

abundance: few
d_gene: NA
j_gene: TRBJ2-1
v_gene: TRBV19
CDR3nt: TGTGCCAGTAACCTTGACAGTAGCTCCTACAATGAGCAGTTCTTC
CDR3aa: CASNLDSSSYNEQFF

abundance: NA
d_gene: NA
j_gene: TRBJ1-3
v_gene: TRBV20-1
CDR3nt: TGCAGTGCGGCTAAGACCGGGGCGAGCTCTGGAAACACCATATATTTT
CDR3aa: CSAAKTGASSGNTIYF

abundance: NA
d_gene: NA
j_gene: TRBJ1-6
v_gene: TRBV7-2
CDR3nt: TGTGCCAGCAGCCTGCTTTGGCAGGGTGTCAGTAATTCACCCCTCCACTTT
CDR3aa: CASSLLWQGVSNSPLHF

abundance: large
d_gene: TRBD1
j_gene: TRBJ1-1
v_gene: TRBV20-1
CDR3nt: TGCAGTGCTAGACGAGGACAGGGAGGACAGAACACTGAAGCTTTCTTT
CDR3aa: CSARRGQGGQNTEAFF

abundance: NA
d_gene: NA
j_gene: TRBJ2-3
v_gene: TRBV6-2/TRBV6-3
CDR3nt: TGTGCCAGCAGCCGCCCCTTTTCGCTCACAGATACGCAGTATTTT
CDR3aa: CASSRPFSLTDTQYF

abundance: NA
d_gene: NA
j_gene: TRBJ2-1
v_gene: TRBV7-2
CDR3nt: TGTGCCAGCAGCTTAGGAACAGGACCCTACAATGAGCAGTTCTTC
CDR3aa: CASSLGTGPYNEQFF

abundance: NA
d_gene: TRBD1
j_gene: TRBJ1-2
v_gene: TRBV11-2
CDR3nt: TGTGCCAGCAGCTCCCTCTACCGACAGGGGCACACCTTC
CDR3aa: CASSSLYRQGHTF

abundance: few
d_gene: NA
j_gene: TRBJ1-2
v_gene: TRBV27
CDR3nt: TGTGCCAGCAGATTTGTGTGGGGGCAAGATGGCTACACCTTC
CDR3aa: CASRFVWGQDGYTF

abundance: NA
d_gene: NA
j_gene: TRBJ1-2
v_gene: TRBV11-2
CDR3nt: TGTGCCAGCAGCTTAGAATATGGACGGTCGCAGGATGGCTACACCTTC
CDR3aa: CASSLEYGRSQDGYTF

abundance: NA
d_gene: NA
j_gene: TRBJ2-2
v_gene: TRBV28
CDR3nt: TGTGCCAGCATCACGGGGAGGAACACCGGGGAGCTGTTTTTT
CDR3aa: CASITGRNTGELFF

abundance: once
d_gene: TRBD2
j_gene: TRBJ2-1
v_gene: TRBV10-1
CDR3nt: TGCGCCAGCAGGGGTAGCGGGGGCCTTAACAATGAGCAGTTCTTC
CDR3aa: CASRGSGGLNNEQFF

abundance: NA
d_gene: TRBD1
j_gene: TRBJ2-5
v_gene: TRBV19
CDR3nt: TGTGCCAGTAGTCCTTGGACAGGACAAACCCTCCAAGAGACCCAGTACTTC
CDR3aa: CASSPWTGQTLQETQYF

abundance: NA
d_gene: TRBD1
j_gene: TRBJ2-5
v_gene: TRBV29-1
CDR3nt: TGCAGCGAGACAGGGTGGGGAGAGACCCAGTACTTC
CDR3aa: CSETGWGETQYF

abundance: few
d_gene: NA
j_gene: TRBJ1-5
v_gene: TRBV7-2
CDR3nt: TGTGCCAGCAGAAAAGAGGCAGGAGGAGATCAGCCCCAGCATTTT
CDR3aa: CASRKEAGGDQPQHF

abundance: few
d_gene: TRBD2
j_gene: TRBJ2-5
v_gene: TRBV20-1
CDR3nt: TGCAGTGCTAGACTAGCGGGAGCGGTTGGAGAGACCCAGTACTTC
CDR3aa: CSARLAGAVGETQYF

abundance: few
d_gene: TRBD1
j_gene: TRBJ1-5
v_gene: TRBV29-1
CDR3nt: TGCAGCGTTGAGCCAGGGGGGAATCAGCCCCAGCATTTT
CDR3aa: CSVEPGGNQPQHF

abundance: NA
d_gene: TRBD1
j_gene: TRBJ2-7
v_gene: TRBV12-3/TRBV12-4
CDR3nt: TGTGCCAGCAGGGAACAGGGACAGGGAGCCTACGAGCAGTACTTC
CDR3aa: CASREQGQGAYEQYF

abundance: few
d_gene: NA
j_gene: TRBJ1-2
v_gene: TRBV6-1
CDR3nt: TGTGCCAGCAGTGCACTGACAGCATCTAACTATGGCTACACCTTC
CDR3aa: CASSALTASNYGYTF

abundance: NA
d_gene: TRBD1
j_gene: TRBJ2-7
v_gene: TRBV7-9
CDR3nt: TGTGCCAGCAGCCTGTGGGACAGCTCCTACGAGCAGTACTTC
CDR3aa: CASSLWDSSYEQYF

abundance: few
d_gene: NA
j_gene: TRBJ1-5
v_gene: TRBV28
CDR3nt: TGTGCCAGCAGTCAGGTCCAGGGGTTGGTTGGCAATCAGCCCCAGCATTTT
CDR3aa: CASSQVQGLVGNQPQHF

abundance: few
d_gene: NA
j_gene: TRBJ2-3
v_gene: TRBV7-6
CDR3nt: TGTGCCAGCAGCTACCCGGGCACAGATACGCAGTATTTT
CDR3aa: CASSYPGTDTQYF

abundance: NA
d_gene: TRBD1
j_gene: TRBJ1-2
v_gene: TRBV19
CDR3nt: TGTGCCAGTACATCCGTCCAGGGGGCGAGCTATGGCTACACCTTC
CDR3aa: CASTSVQGASYGYTF

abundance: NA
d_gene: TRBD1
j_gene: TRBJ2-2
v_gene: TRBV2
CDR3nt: TGTGCCAGCAGTCTGGACAGGGTTAACACCGGGGAGCTGTTTTTT
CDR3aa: CASSLDRVNTGELFF

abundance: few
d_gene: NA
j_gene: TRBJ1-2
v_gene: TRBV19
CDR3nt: TGTGCCAGTAGTGCCCCTAGGCCCTTTCCCGGCTACACCTTC
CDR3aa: CASSAPRPFPGYTF

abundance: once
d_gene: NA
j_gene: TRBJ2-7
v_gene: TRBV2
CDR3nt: TGTGCCAGCACGTTAAGGGCTACTACCTACGAGCAGTACTTC
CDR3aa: CASTLRATTYEQYF

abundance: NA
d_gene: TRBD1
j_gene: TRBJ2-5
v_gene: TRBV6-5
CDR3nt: TGTGCCAGCAGTTACGAGGACAGGGTAGGAGAGACCCAGTACTTC
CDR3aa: CASSYEDRVGETQYF

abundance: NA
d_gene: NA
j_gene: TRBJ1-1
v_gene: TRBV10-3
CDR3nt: TGTGCCATCAGTGGGGACACTAACACTGAAGCTTTCTTT
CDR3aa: CAISGDTNTEAFF

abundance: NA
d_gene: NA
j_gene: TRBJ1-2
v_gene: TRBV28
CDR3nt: TGTGCCAGCAGGCCCGGACAGATAAACTATGGCTACACCTTC
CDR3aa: CASRPGQINYGYTF

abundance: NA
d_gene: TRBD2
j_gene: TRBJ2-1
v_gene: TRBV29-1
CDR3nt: TGCAGCGTTGAACGGGGGGGCAATGAGCAGTTCTTC
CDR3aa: CSVERGGNEQFF

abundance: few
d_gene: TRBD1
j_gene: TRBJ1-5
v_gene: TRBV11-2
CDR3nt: TGTGCCAGCAGCTTAGACACAGGGGGCAATCAGCCCCAGCATTTT
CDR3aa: CASSLDTGGNQPQHF

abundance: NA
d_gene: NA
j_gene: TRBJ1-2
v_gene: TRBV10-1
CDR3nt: TGCGCCAGCAGTGAGTCGATAGGCAGCATTACGGGCTACACCTTC
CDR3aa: CASSESIGSITGYTF

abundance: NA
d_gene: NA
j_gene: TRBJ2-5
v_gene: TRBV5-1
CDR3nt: TGCGCCAGCAGCGAACAGGGATTCCAAGAGACCCAGTACTTC
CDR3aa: CASSEQGFQETQYF

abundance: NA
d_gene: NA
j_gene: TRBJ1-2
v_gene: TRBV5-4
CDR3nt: TGTGCCAGCAGCTTGGTAGGAGCCTCGCAGGGCTACACCTTC
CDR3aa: CASSLVGASQGYTF

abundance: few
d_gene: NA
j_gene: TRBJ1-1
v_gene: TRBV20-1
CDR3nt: TGCAGTGCTAGAGGGGCCTCCCAAAATAGTGAAGCTTTCTTT
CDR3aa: CSARGASQNSEAFF

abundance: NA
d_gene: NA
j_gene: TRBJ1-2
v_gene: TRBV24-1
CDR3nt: TGTGCCACCAGAGGGGATCAGTCTGGCTACACCTTC
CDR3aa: CATRGDQSGYTF

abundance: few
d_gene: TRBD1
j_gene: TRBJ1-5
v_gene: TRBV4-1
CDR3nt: TGCGCCAGCAGCCAAGTGGACAGGGACGATCAGCCCCAGCATTTT
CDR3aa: CASSQVDRDDQPQHF

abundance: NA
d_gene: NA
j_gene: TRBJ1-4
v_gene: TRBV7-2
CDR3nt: TGTGCCAGCAGCTTATCGCCAGGGGACGAAAAACTGTTTTTT
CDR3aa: CASSLSPGDEKLFF